The 30 T cell receptor beta chains reported below all come from one sample, sequenced in a study of beta chain features in type 1 diabetes. The study reverse transcribed the entire isolated RNA, so it sequenced expressed TCRB transcripts. Profiled with immunoSEQ multiplex PCR; TCRdb holds only in-frame clones, not every one. The data contain 430,000 or so clones, approximately 10% of them singletons. The sample taken for sequencing was naive CD4+ T cells from blood. All receptors come from a woman aged 18 to 35 in good health.

At least ten counts were recorded for this clone. J is TRBJ2-6 and V is TRBV7-9; D uncertain. This CDR3 region has 15 residues. Germline lookup yields CDR1 SEHNR and CDR2 FQNEAQ (reference sequence). V was shortened by 5 bases and J by 2 bases, with 10 bases between the two germline ends. The CDR3 spells CASSKTRAGANVLTF. As DNA, the CDR3 is TGTGCCAGCAGCAAAACCAGAGCTGGGGCCAACGTCCTGACTTTC.

In this sample, this clone turned up a few times. V gene TRBV2 combines with J gene TRBJ1-5; D gene ambiguous. The CDR3 is made up of 12 amino acids. The V gene lost 5 bases and the J gene lost 7 bases, with 9 bases spanning the gap. Germline V gene data show CDR1 as SNHLY and CDR2 as FYNNEI. CDR3 sequence reads: CASSIVAQPQHF. The CDR3 coding sequence is TGTGCCAGCAGTATCGTGGCGCAGCCCCAGCATTTT.

In the case of this clone: The junction departs from the called germline gene at one end, perhaps through a read error. The V gene is TRBV4-1, the J gene TRBJ2-1; 9 positions agree with TRBD2. This CDR3 contains 13 residues. Germline V CDR1 and CDR2: MGHRA, YSYEKL. Written as DNA, the CDR3 is TGCGCCAGCAGCCAATCGGTAGCGGGAGCCCACCTCTTC. Amino acids: CASSQSVAGAHLF.

J is TRBJ1-1 and V is TRBV29-1, with 7 bases identical to TRBD1. The trim removed 4 bases at V and 6 bases at J, leaving 8 bases unmatched. The CDR3 spans 13 residues. Germline V gene sequence: CDR1 SQVTM, CDR2 ANQGSEA. The CDR3 region has the DNA TGCAGCGTTGTTGGACAGGCCTTGCCTGAAGCTTTCTTT. It is translated as CSVVGQALPEAFF. Together with reference TRBV29-1 and TRBJ1-1, the CDR3 gives the full variable domain: SAVISQKPSRDICQRGTSLTIQCQVDSQVTMMFWYRQQPGQSLTLIATANQGSEATYESGFVIDKFPISRPNLTFSTLTVSNMSPEDSSIYLCSVVGQALPEAFFGQGTRLTVV.

This clone was detected a few times. The chain uses TRBV9 and TRBJ2-3; D is perhaps TRBD1 (5 bases). Germline V gene sequence: CDR1 SGDLS, CDR2 YYNGEE. The CDR3 covers 14 residues. V gave up 0 bases and J gave up 4 bases, with 9 bases separating them. The CDR3 sequence: CASSVGWGPDTQYF. The CDR3 DNA sequence: TGTGCCAGCAGCGTAGGGTGGGGCCCAGATACGCAGTATTTT.

This chain joins TRBV30 and TRBJ2-2, with TRBD1 matching over 9 bases. Germline V gene lookup returns CDR1 GTSNPN and CDR2 SVGIG (reference sequence). Unmatched junction bases numbered 12, after V lost 2 bases and J lost 5 bases. This CDR3 has 17 amino acids. The CDR3 spells CAWSPLRDRVRTGELFF. The CDR3 nucleotides read TGTGCCTGGAGTCCTCTCCGGGACAGGGTACGAACCGGGGAGCTGTTTTTT.

The DNA of the CDR3 is TGCGCCAGCAGCTTGGGTCCTGGGGCCAACGTCCTGACTTTC. This gives the protein CASSLGPGANVLTF. The V gene is TRBV5-1, the J gene TRBJ2-6; D call uncertain. Germline assignment: CDR1 SGHRS and CDR2 YFSETQ. The CDR3 runs 14 residues. The V end lost 0 bases, the J end lost 2 bases, and 3 bases lay between the germline ends.

The chain has TRBV30 and TRBJ2-7, with 11 bases aligning to TRBD2. The CDR3 runs to 14 residues. V lost 3 bases, J lost 5 bases, and 6 bases stayed unmatched. Germline lookup yields CDR1 GTSNPN and CDR2 SVGIG (reference sequence). CDR3 in DNA: TGTGCCTGGAGAAAACTAGCGGGAGCCCACGAGCAGTACTTC. It encodes CAWRKLAGAHEQYF. The whole variable domain, remainder taken from reference TRBV30 and TRBJ2-7, is SQTIHQWPATLVQPVGSPLSLECTVEGTSNPNLYWYRQAAGRGLQLLFYSVGIGQISSEVPQNLSASRPQDRQFILSSKKLLLSDSGFYLCAWRKLAGAHEQYFGPGTRLTVT.

There are a few counts of this clone. V is TRBV7-9 and J is TRBJ1-2; D call uncertain. V was pared by 2 bases and J by 4 bases, with 14 bases between. This CDR3 contains 15 residues. Germline V gene data show CDR1 as SEHNR and CDR2 as FQNEAQ (reference sequence). CDR3 nucleotide sequence: TGTGCCAGCAGCTTAACCGTGGAACAGACCTATGGCTACACCTTC. Translated, it gives CASSLTVEQTYGYTF. The full variable domain, in which reference TRBV7-9 and TRBJ1-2 provide the parts outside the CDR3, is DTGVSQNPRHKITKRGQNVTFRCDPISEHNRLYWYRQTLGQGPEFLTYFQNEAQLEKSRLLSDRFSAERPKGSFSTLEIQRTEQGDSAMYLCASSLTVEQTYGYTFGSGTRLTVV.

The gene calls are TRBV5-1 and TRBJ2-3; TRBD1 matches at 7 bases. The CDR3 covers 15 residues. Germline values: CDR1 SGHRS, CDR2 YFSETQ. After removal of 4 bases from V and 2 bases from J, the junction contained 7 bases not matched to a gene. CDR3 protein: CASSVGTAITDTQYF. The CDR3 DNA sequence: TGCGCCAGCAGCGTAGGGACAGCTATCACAGATACGCAGTATTTT.

This clone was counted only a few times. The genes are TRBV30 and TRBJ2-3, with D unclear. V was trimmed by 3 bases and J by 5 bases, leaving 6 bases between them. Germline lookup yields CDR1 GTSNPN and CDR2 SVGIG (reference sequence). The CDR3 runs to 11 residues. CDR3 loop: CAWSSRDTQYF. In DNA form, the CDR3 reads TGTGCCTGGAGCTCTAGAGATACGCAGTATTTT.

This clone has just a few counts. This sequence joins TRBV6-6 and TRBJ2-7; tentative D call: TRBD2 (5 bases). Germline assignment: CDR1 MNHNY and CDR2 SVGAGI (reference sequence). V was trimmed by 8 bases and J by 6 bases, leaving 14 bases between them. The CDR3 loop spans 12 amino acids. The CDR3 nucleotides read TGTGCCAGCTGCGGTGCGGGCGCCGAGCAGTACTTC. This translates into CASCGAGAEQYF.

This clone was picked up a small number of times. The chain couples TRBV7-9 to TRBJ2-1; 8 bases map to TRBD2. With V trimmed by 3 bases and J by 2 bases, 3 bases remained unmatched. The CDR3 is 15 amino acids. Germline-derived CDR1 and CDR2 are SEHNR and FQNEAQ (reference sequence). CDR3 nucleotides: TGTGCCAGCAGCTTGGGACTAGGTGCCTACAATGAGCAGTTCTTC. Amino acids: CASSLGLGAYNEQFF. The full variable domain, rest sourced from reference TRBV7-9 and TRBJ2-1, is DTGVSQNPRHKITKRGQNVTFRCDPISEHNRLYWYRQTLGQGPEFLTYFQNEAQLEKSRLLSDRFSAERPKGSFSTLEIQRTEQGDSAMYLCASSLGLGAYNEQFFGPGTRLTVL.

This chain joins TRBV29-1 and TRBJ2-5, with TRBD1 matching 10 bases. The CDR3 loop spans 13 amino acids. Trimming at V came to 7 bases and at J to 2 bases, leaving 4 bases not matched to a gene. Germline V lookup: CDR1 SQVTM, CDR2 ANQGSEA. CDR3 DNA: TGCAGCGACCGGGACAGGGGTCAAGAGACCCAGTACTTC. It specifies CSDRDRGQETQYF. Drawing the rest from reference TRBV29-1 and TRBJ2-5, the complete variable domain is SAVISQKPSRDICQRGTSLTIQCQVDSQVTMMFWYRQQPGQSLTLIATANQGSEATYESGFVIDKFPISRPNLTFSTLTVSNMSPEDSSIYLCSDRDRGQETQYFGPGTRLLVL.

This clone was observed a handful of times. At one of its ends the junction is not consistent with the germline gene, which may arise from a read error. The chain combines TRBV15 with TRBJ2-7; D unclear. The CDR3 contains 13 residues. Per the germline V gene, CDR1 is LNHNV and CDR2 is YYDKDF (reference sequence). The CDR3 reads CATSRDLLESQRF. In DNA form, the CDR3 reads TGTGCCACCAGCAGAGATCTTCTAGAGAGTCAGCGCTTC.

This clone was seen a handful of times. The V call is TRBV2, the J call TRBJ2-3, with D perhaps TRBD2 (5 bases). The CDR3 is 13 residues long. Trimming left V 8 bases short and J 0 bases short, with 9 bases between. The germline V gene encodes CDR1 SNHLY and CDR2 FYNNEI. CDR3 protein: CASGQRSTDTQYF. CDR3 sequence (DNA): TGTGCCAGCGGCCAGCGGAGCACAGATACGCAGTATTTT.

CDR3 coding DNA: TGCGCCAGCAGTCAACACGGGACAGCTCGAGGGGCTTACGAGCAGTACGTC. It encodes CASSQHGTARGAYEQYV. The genes are TRBV23-1 and TRBJ2-7; the match to TRBD1 covers 7 bases. TRBV23-1 is marked as an open reading frame, function uncertain. CDR3 length: 17 amino acids. V lost 2 bases to trimming and J lost 4 bases; unmatched junction nucleotides: 14.

This clone was seen more than once but under ten times. The gene calls are TRBV30 and TRBJ2-7, with D perhaps matching TRBD1 or TRBD2 (6 bases each). CDR3 length: 14 amino acids. Deletions cut 6 bases from V and 2 bases from J, with 17 bases between. From germline, CDR1 is GTSNPN and CDR2 SVGIG (reference sequence). For the CDR3, the DNA is TGTGCCTGCTTGGAGGGGGTATCCCCCTACGAGCAGTACTTC. Translation gives CACLEGVSPYEQYF.

A few counts support this clone. This chain connects TRBV28 to TRBJ2-1; D is perhaps TRBD1 (5 bases). The CDR3 is made up of 14 amino acids. The V gene's germline CDR1 is MDHEN and CDR2 SYDVKM. The germline V and J ends were trimmed by 2 bases and 8 bases, with 13 bases remaining between them. The CDR3 protein is CASSLRTLVDEQFF. The DNA of the CDR3 is TGTGCCAGCAGTTTACGGACACTCGTCGATGAGCAGTTCTTC.

The chain couples TRBV27 to TRBJ2-5; maybe TRBD2 (6 bases). V lost 5 bases and J lost 6, with 13 bases in between. The germline gives CDR1 MNHEY, CDR2 SMNVEV (reference sequence). The CDR3 runs 13 residues. The CDR3 protein is CASSRLGRKTQYF. The CDR3 nucleotides read TGTGCCAGCAGTCGACTAGGCCGGAAGACCCAGTACTTC.

This clone has just a few counts. The rearrangement joins TRBV7-2 to TRBJ1-1, with a possible D match to TRBD1 (5 bases). Germline V gene sequence: CDR1 SGHTA, CDR2 FQGNSA. The CDR3 length is 12 residues. V gave up 8 bases and J gave up 6 bases, with 13 bases separating them. The CDR3 nucleotides read TGTGCCAGCGGACTTGGGGGAGCTGAAGCTTTCTTT. Its protein product is CASGLGGAEAFF.

The chain is built from TRBV29-1 and TRBJ2-3; 8 nucleotides agree with TRBD1. The J segment lost 6 bases and the V segment lost 3 bases, leaving 11 bases of the junction unmatched. The CDR3 extends over 15 amino acids. CDR1 and CDR2 from the germline V gene are SQVTM and ANQGSEA. The CDR3, as DNA: TGCAGCGTTGAGAGGACAGGGAGTATAGGGGATACGCAGTATTTT. It specifies CSVERTGSIGDTQYF.

Only a few counts were recorded for this clone. J is TRBJ2-1 and V is TRBV9; the D gene is possibly TRBD1 (8 bases). V was clipped by 5 bases and J by 8 bases, with 14 bases between them. Germline values: CDR1 SGDLS, CDR2 YYNGEE. The CDR3 covers 13 residues. The CDR3 spells CASRRTGRDEQFF. As DNA, the CDR3 is TGTGCCAGCAGAAGGACAGGGAGGGATGAGCAGTTCTTC.

This clone has just a few counts. This chain joins TRBV7-2 and TRBJ1-5, with 9 nucleotides matching TRBD1. The CDR3 has 13 residues. In germline, CDR1 is SGHTA, CDR2 FQGNSA. With 10 bases clipped from V and 4 bases from J, the junction kept 5 bases outside the gene matches. The CDR3 sequence: CATGGQGNQPQHF. The CDR3 DNA sequence: TGTGCCACCGGGGGACAGGGTAATCAGCCCCAGCATTTT.

The rearrangement uses TRBV5-6 and TRBJ1-1; TRBD1 is a possible D gene (5 bases). Per germline, CDR1 SGHDT and CDR2 YYEEEE. Trimming took off 4 bases at V and 5 bases at J, with 15 bases between the two ends. CDR3 size: 14 residues. The CDR3 coding sequence is TGTGCCAGCAGCCCCCAGGGACGAGGGACTGAAGCTTTCTTT. This codes for CASSPQGRGTEAFF.

There are a few counts of this clone. The V call is TRBV7-8, the J call TRBJ2-5; no reliable D call. The ends were cut back, 6 bases at V and 5 bases at J, with 13 bases in the middle. Looked up from germline, CDR1 is SGHVS and CDR2 is FQNEAQ. The CDR3 is 13 residues long. CDR3 loop: CASSSKPMETQYF. The CDR3 DNA sequence: TGTGCCAGCAGTAGTAAACCGATGGAGACCCAGTACTTC.

The V gene is TRBV27, the J gene TRBJ2-3, with D possibly matching TRBD1 (5 bases). Germline V gene lookup returns CDR1 MNHEY and CDR2 SMNVEV (reference sequence). The CDR3 spans 16 residues. V lost 2 bases and J lost 2, with 14 bases in between. The CDR3 spells CASSLGQGAYTDTQYF. In DNA, the CDR3 is TGTGCCAGCAGTTTAGGGCAGGGCGCTTACACAGATACGCAGTATTTT.

This chain joins TRBV18 and TRBJ2-1; possibly TRBD2 for D (6 bases). CDR3 size: 14 residues. The V and J ends lost 0 bases and 6 bases respectively, with 9 bases between them. CDR1 is KGHSH, CDR2 LQKENI, per germline. The CDR3 nucleotides are TGTGCCAGCTCACCACCGGAGGGGATCAATGAGCAGTTCTTC. It encodes CASSPPEGINEQFF.

This clone was detected only a few times. The chain combines TRBV2 with TRBJ1-5; D gene ambiguous. V lost 1 base and J lost 5, with 9 bases in between. The CDR3 is made up of 14 amino acids. Germline CDR1 is SNHLY and CDR2 is FYNNEI. The chain's CDR3 is CASSEGGPDQPQHF. Here the CDR3 DNA reads TGTGCCAGCAGTGAAGGCGGACCGGATCAGCCCCAGCATTTT.

The chain uses TRBV30 and TRBJ1-5; D remains ambiguous. The CDR3 sequence is 15 residues long. Trimming took 0 bases from V and 2 from J, leaving 11 bases between them. Per the germline V gene, CDR1 is GTSNPN and CDR2 is SVGIG (reference sequence). The CDR3 reads CAWSVGAGGNQPQHF. In nucleotides, the CDR3 is TGTGCCTGGAGTGTGGGAGCTGGGGGCAATCAGCCCCAGCATTTT.